This T cell receptor beta chain was sequenced in a study of T cell clones after liver transplantation. Study information: TCRbeta sequencing after a pre-transplant mixed lymphocyte reaction identified graft-donor-reactive clones, later tracked in post-transplant blood. Patients counted as tolerant after at least one year off all immunosuppression, enzymes not exceeding twice normal.

The protocol was immunoSEQ multiplex PCR, while the TCRdb copy is restricted to in-frame clones and leaves out a portion. The sample carries 50,000 to 70,000 clones, 70% recorded once. The CDR3 has 13 residues. Germline V gene lookup returns CDR1 SGHTA and CDR2 FQGNSA. The V gene end was trimmed by 5 bases and the J gene end by 4 bases; junction bases not matched to a gene: 2. The TCR comes from a human patient who received a liver transplant. Some T cells may arise from the graft donor. V is TRBV7-2 and J is TRBJ1-2, with 9 nucleotides matching TRBD1. Sequenced here: CD4+ T cells from blood, sampled at the approximately 16-month timepoint. The CDR3 DNA reads TGTGCCAGCAGCCCGGACAGGGGCTATGGCTACACCTTC. Protein: CASSPDRGYGYTF. Using reference TRBV7-2 and TRBJ1-2 for the parts outside the CDR3, the full variable domain is GAGVSQSPSNKVTEKGKDVELRCDPISGHTALYWYRQSLGQGLEFLIYFQGNSAPDKSGLPSDRFSAERTGGSVSTLTIQRTQQEDSAVYLCASSPDRGYGYTFGSGTRLTVV.